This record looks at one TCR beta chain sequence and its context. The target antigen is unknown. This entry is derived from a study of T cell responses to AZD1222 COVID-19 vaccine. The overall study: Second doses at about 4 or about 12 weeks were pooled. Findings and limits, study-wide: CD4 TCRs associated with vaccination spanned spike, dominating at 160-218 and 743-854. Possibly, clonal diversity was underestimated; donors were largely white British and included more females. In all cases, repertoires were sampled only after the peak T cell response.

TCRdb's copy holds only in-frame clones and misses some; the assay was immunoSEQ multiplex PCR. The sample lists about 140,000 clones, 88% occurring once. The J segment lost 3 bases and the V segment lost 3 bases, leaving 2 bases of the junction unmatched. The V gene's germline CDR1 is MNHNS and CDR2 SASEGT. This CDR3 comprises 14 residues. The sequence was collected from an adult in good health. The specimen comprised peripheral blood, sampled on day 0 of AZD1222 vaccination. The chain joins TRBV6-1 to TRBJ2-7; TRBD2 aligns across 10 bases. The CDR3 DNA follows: TGTGCCAGCAGTGATAGCGGGGGGTACTACGAGCAGTACTTC. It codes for CASSDSGGYYEQYF.